The clone carrying this TCR beta chain was detected ten times or more. What it binds is not known. The CDR3 is 14 residues long. Per germline, CDR1 LNHNV and CDR2 YYDKDF (reference sequence). Trimming took 1 base from V and 4 from J; bases not matched to a gene: 3. Using its own MiXCR run on the 5' RACE reads, TCRdb lists one record per CDR3 protein. The profile shows roughly 100,000 distinct CDR3 sequences, roughly 4% of them singletons. The data stem from a study of neurological immune-mediated disorders. Whole-study findings and limits: There were no CDR3 amino acid sequences shared by expanded clones across subjects, a result suggesting private repertoires in all groups. In HTLV-1-associated myelopathy, TCR clonal expansion was greatest, whereas multiple sclerosis had the least, falling below healthy controls. Phylogenetic analysis grouped 18 of 34 multiple sclerosis patients' repertoires together, suggesting a possible repertoire signature. Neither clinical nor MRI features were associated with the multiple sclerosis repertoire cluster.

The clonotype originates from a woman under 30 with multiple sclerosis. The source material was PBMCs. V and J are TRBV15 and TRBJ1-2; 7 positions agree with TRBD1. Here the CDR3 reads CATSRGQGPYGYTF. The CDR3 nucleotides are TGTGCCACCAGCAGAGGACAGGGTCCCTATGGCTACACCTTC.